This TCR beta chain stems from a study of CD8 T cells in ankylosing spondylitis. The ends were cut back, 6 bases at V and 3 bases at J, with 12 bases in the middle. Germline V gives CDR1 SGHKS, CDR2 YYEKEE (reference sequence). The CDR3 is made up of 13 amino acids. This clonotype was counted ten times or more. TCRdb reprocessed the 5' RACE reads via MiXCR and lists one record per CDR3 protein. The sample has roughly 260,000 distinct CDR3 sequences, around 20% seen once. The sequence derives from a male donor with ankylosing spondylitis or in good health (not recorded which). This chain connects TRBV5-5 to TRBJ1-2; possible D gene TRBD1, 5 bases. Sequencing used blood, either unsorted or a sorted T cell fraction (not recorded which). The CDR3 DNA sequence: TGTGCCAGCATCCCTCCCAGGGACTATGGCTACACCTTC. Protein product: CASIPPRDYGYTF.